This T cell receptor gamma chain is drawn from a study of gamma-delta T cells after stem cell transplantation. TCRdb reanalysed the RT-PCR reads with CATT. The table has a few thousand gamma-chain clones, nearly 5% seen once. This clone was observed a handful of times. The sequenced sample was gamma-delta T cells. This receptor was identified in a human donor. It is not recorded whose cells these are; they may come from a transplant donor.

The CDR3, as DNA: TGTGCCTTGTGGGAGGTGAATCACGAGTTGGGCAAAAAAATCAAGGTATTT. As protein: CALWEVNHELGKKIKVF. J is TRGJP and V is TRGV9. This CDR3 has 17 residues. Germline lookup yields CDR1 GITISATS and CDR2 ISYDGTV (reference sequence). The V gene end was trimmed by 0 bases and the J gene end by 7 bases; junction bases not matched to a gene: 6.